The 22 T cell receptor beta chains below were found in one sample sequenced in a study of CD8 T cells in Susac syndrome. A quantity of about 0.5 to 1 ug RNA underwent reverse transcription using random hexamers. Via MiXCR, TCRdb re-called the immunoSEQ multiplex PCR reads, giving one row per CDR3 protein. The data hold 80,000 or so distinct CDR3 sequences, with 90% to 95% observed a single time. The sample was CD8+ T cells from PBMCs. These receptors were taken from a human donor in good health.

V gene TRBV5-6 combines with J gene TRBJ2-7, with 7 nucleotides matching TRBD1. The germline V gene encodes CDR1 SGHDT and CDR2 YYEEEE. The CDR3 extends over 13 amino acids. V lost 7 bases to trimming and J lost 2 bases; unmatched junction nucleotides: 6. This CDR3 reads CASAFQGAYEQYF. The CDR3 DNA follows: TGTGCCAGCGCATTCCAGGGGGCCTACGAGCAGTACTTC.

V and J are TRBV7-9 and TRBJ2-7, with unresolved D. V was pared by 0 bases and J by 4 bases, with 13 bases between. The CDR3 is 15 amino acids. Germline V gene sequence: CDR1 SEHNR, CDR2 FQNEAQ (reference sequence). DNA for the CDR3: TGTGCCAGCAGCTTAGCTGGCAAATCAAGATACGAGCAGTACTTC. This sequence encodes CASSLAGKSRYEQYF.

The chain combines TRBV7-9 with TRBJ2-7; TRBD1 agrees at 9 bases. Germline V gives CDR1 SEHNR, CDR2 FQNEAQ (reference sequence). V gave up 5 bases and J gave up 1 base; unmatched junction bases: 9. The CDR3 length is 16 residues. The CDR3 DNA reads TGTGCCAGCAGCGGACCAGACAGGGGGGGGTCCTACGAGCAGTACTTC. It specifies CASSGPDRGGSYEQYF.

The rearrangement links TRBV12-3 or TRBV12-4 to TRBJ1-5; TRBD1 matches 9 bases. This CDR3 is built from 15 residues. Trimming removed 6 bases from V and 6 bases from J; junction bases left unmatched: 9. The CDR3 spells CASSSQGAPGQPQHF. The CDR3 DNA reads TGTGCCAGCAGCTCACAGGGGGCCCCGGGTCAGCCCCAGCATTTT.

In DNA form, the CDR3 reads TGTGCCATCAACGGGGGATTCTATGGCTACACCTTC. Translation: CAINGGFYGYTF. The chain recombines TRBV10-3 with TRBJ1-2, with D maybe TRBD1 (5 bases). The length of the CDR3 is 12 residues. Germline V gene data show CDR1 as ENHRY and CDR2 as SYGVKD. Trimming removed 7 bases from V and 4 bases from J, with 10 bases in between.

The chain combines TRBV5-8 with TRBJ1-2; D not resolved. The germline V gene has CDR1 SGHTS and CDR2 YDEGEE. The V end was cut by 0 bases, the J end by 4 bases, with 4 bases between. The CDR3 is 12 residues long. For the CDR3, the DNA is TGTGCCAGCAGCTTGGAGGTCTATGGCTACACCTTC. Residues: CASSLEVYGYTF. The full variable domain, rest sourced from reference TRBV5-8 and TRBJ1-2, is EAGVTQSPTHLIKTRGQQATLRCSPISGHTSVYWYQQALGLGLQFLLWYDEGEERNRGNFPPRFSGRQFPNYSSELNVNALELEDSALYLCASSLEVYGYTFGSGTRLTVV.

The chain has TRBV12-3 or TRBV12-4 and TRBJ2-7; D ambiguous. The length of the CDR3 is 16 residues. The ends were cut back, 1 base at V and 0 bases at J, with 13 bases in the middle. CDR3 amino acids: CASSLVPCGASYEQYV. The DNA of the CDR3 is TGTGCCAGCAGTTTAGTCCCCTGCGGAGCCTCCTACGAGCAGTACGTC.

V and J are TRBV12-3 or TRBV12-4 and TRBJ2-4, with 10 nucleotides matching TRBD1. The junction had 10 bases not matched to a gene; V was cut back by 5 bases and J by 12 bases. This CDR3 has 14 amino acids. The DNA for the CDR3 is TGTGCCAGCAGTCCGGGACAGGGGCGGGAAGGTCAGTACTTC. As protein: CASSPGQGREGQYF.

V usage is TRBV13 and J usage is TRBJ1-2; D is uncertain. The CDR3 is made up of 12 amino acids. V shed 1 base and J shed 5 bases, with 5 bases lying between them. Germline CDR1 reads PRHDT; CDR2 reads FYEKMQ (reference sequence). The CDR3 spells CASSLAQYGYTF. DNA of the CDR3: TGTGCCAGCAGCTTAGCCCAGTATGGCTACACCTTC.

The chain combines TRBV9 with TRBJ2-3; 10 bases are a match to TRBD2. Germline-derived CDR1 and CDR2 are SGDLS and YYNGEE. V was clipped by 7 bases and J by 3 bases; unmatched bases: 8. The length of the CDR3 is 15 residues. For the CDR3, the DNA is TGTGCCAGCTCGTTTGGACTAGCGGATACAGATACGCAGTATTTT. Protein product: CASSFGLADTDTQYF.

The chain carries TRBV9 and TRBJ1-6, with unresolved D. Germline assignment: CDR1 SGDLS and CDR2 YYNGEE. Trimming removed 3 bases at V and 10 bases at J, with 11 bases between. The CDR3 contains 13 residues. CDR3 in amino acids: CASSAASGSPLHF. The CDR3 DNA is TGTGCCAGCAGCGCCGCCTCGGGATCACCCCTCCACTTT.

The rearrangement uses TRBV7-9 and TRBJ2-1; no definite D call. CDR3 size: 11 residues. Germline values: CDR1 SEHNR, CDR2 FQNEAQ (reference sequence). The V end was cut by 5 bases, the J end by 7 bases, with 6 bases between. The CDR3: CASSTMNEQFF. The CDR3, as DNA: TGTGCCAGCAGCACAATGAATGAGCAGTTCTTC. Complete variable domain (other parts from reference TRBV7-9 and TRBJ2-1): DTGVSQNPRHKITKRGQNVTFRCDPISEHNRLYWYRQTLGQGPEFLTYFQNEAQLEKSRLLSDRFSAERPKGSFSTLEIQRTEQGDSAMYLCASSTMNEQFFGPGTRLTVL.

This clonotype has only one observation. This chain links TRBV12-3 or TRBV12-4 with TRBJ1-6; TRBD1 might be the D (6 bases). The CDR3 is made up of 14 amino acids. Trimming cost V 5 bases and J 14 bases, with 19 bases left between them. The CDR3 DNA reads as TGTGCCAGCAGTACAGGGTCCCGTTTATTGACCCTCCACTTT. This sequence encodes CASSTGSRLLTLHF.

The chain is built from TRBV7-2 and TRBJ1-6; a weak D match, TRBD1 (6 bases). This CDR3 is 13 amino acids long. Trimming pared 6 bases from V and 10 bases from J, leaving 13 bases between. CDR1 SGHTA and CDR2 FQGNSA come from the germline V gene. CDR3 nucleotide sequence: TGTGCCAGCAGTCCAGGGGACTGGTCACCCCTCCACTTT. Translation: CASSPGDWSPLHF. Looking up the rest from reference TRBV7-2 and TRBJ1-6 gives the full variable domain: GAGVSQSPSNKVTEKGKDVELRCDPISGHTALYWYRQSLGQGLEFLIYFQGNSAPDKSGLPSDRFSAERTGGSVSTLTIQRTQQEDSAVYLCASSPGDWSPLHFGNGTRLTVT.

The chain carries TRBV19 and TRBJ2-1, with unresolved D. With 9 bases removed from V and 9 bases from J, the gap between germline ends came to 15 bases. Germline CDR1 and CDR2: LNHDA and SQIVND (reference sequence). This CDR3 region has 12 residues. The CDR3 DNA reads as TGTGCCAGCGAGCCGTACGTCGGTGAGCAGTTCTTC. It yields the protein CASEPYVGEQFF.

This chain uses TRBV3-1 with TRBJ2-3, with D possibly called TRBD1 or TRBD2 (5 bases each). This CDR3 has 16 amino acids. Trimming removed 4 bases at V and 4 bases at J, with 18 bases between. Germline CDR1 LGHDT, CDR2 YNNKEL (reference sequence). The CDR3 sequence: CASSPRVRVGADTQYF. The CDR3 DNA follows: TGTGCCAGCAGCCCCAGGGTGAGGGTAGGGGCAGATACGCAGTATTTT.

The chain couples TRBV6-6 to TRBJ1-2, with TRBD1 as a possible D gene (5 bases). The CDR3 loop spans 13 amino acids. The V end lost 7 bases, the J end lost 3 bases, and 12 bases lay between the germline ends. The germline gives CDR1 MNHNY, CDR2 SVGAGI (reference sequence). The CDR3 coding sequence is TGTGCCAGCACCCCCGGGACTTACTATGGCTACACCTTC. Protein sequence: CASTPGTYYGYTF.

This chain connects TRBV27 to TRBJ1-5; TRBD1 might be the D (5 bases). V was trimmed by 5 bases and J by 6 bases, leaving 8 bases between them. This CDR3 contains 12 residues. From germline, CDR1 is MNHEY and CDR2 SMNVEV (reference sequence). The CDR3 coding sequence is TGTGCCAGCAGTCGCGGGGGTCAGCCCCAGCATTTT. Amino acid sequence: CASSRGGQPQHF.

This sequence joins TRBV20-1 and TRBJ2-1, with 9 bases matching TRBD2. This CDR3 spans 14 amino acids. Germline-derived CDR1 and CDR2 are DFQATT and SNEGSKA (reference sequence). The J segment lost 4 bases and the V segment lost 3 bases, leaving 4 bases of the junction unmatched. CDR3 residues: CSASPSGTYNEQFF. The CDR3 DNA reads TGCAGTGCTAGTCCTAGCGGGACGTACAATGAGCAGTTCTTC.

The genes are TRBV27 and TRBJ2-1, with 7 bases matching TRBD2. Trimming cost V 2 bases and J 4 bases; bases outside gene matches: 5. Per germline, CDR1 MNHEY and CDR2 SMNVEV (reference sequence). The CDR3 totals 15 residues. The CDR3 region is CASSLRSGGYNEQFF. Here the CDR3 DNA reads TGTGCCAGCAGTTTACGATCCGGGGGGTACAATGAGCAGTTCTTC.

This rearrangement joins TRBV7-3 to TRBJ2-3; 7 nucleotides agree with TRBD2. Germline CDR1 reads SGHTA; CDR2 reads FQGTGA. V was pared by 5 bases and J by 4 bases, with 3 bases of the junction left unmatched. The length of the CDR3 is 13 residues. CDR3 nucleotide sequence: TGTGCCAGCAGCCCCGCGGGGGCAGATACGCAGTATTTT. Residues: CASSPAGADTQYF.

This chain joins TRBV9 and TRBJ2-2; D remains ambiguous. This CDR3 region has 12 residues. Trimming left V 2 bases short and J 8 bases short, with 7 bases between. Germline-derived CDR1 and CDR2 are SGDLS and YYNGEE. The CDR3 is CASSVGSGELFF. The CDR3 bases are TGTGCCAGCAGCGTTGGTTCTGGGGAGCTGTTTTTT.